The present T cell receptor beta chain was sequenced within a study of blood T cell repertoires in COVID-19. Using immunoSEQ multiplex PCR, the repertoire was profiled, and TCRdb retains in-frame clones only, with some absent. Here the sample spans 12,000 or so clones, about two thirds being singletons. CDR1 is KGHSH, CDR2 LQKENI, per germline. The CDR3 sequence is 12 residues long. The V and J ends lost 3 bases and 8 bases, in that order; junction bases with no gene match: 1. The V gene is TRBV18, the J gene TRBJ2-1; TRBD2 matches 7 bases. This receptor was identified in a man in his 60s with COVID-19, enrolled during active disease. The source material was peripheral blood. CDR3 loop: CASSPREDEQFF. The CDR3 DNA reads TGTGCCAGCTCACCCCGGGAGGATGAGCAGTTCTTC.